The T cell receptor beta chain under discussion was sequenced for a study of breast tumors, draining lymph nodes, adjacent tissues. TCRdb reprocessed the multiplex PCR reads via MiXCR and lists one record per CDR3 protein. Of tens of thousands of distinct CDR3 sequences listed, less than 55% are singletons. This clonotype came up many times. There are 16 residues in the CDR3. Trimming at V came to 4 bases and at J to 2 bases, leaving 8 bases not matched to a gene. CDR1 is SQVTM and CDR2 is ANQGSEA in the germline V gene. Material: breast tumor tissue. The genes are TRBV29-1 and TRBJ2-5; 12 positions match TRBD2. The origin of this receptor is a female donor with breast cancer. Some clones in this sample may be carry-over from other donors' samples. The CDR3 is CSVGGLAGGLQETQYF. In DNA, the CDR3 is TGCAGCGTTGGAGGGCTAGCGGGAGGGCTTCAAGAGACCCAGTACTTC.